The entry below describes one T cell receptor beta chain. Its antigen is not known. The CDR3 consists of 13 residues. Trimming stripped 3 bases from V and 1 base from J, with 6 bases between. Germline CDR1 is SSHAT and CDR2 is FNYEAQ (reference sequence). Terminally differentiated effector memory CD45RA+ cells were excluded by CCR7 positive selection of CD45RO-negative cells. This entry belongs to a study of shared clonotypes between healthy human individuals. Overall study findings and caveats: In contrast to clonotypes shared by all four donors, non-shared clonotypes had lower generation probabilities. Clonotype sharing among donors, it was expected, would be affected by sequencing depth. Sorted-subset sequencing was shown by rarefaction to be incomplete despite large depth.

Each replicate PCR on the sorted subsets used about 0.2 ug DNA (around 30,000 T cell genomes). Repertoires were generated with immunoSEQ multiplex PCR, while TCRdb's copy carries only in-frame clones and drops some. The table shows fewer than 700,000 clones, with approximately 95% occurring only once. Source material: naive CD8+ T cells sorted from blood. The rearrangement links TRBV7-7 to TRBJ1-1; D uncertain. This TCR was sampled from a woman under 40 in good health. The CDR3 nucleotides read TGTGCCAGCAGCTTCCGGACGAACACTGAAGCTTTCTTT. Amino acids: CASSFRTNTEAFF.